The 28 T cell receptor beta chains given below trace back to one sample, sequenced in a study of blood T cell repertoires in COVID-19. The method was immunoSEQ multiplex PCR; TCRdb's version includes in-frame clones alone and lacks a portion of them. The repertoire holds approximately 280,000 clones, with around nine tenths as singletons. The sample was peripheral blood. The receptors were gathered from a woman in her sixties or seventies with acute or convalescent COVID-19.

The chain carries TRBV2 and TRBJ2-7; TRBD2 might be the D (7 bases). Germline CDR1 SNHLY, CDR2 FYNNEI. The CDR3 has 15 residues. Trimming left V 2 bases short and J 6 bases short, with 17 bases between. The chain's CDR3 is CASSEQGQGGGEQYF. The CDR3 bases are TGTGCCAGCAGTGAACAGGGACAAGGCGGGGGCGAGCAGTACTTC.

This chain links TRBV9 with TRBJ1-3, with TRBD1 matching over 7 bases. This CDR3 contains 14 residues. Looked up from germline, CDR1 is SGDLS and CDR2 is YYNGEE. The V segment lost 4 bases and the J segment 2 bases; nucleotides outside the gene matches: 3. CDR3 nucleotides: TGTGCCAGCAGCATCGACAGGGCTGGAAACACCATATATTTT. This encodes CASSIDRAGNTIYF.

The chain is built from TRBV18 and TRBJ2-7, with 7 nucleotides matching TRBD1. In germline, CDR1 is KGHSH, CDR2 LQKENI. The CDR3 contains 14 residues. The trim removed 5 bases at V and 2 bases at J, leaving 6 bases unmatched. The CDR3 sequence: CASSVGTEAYEQYF. CDR3 nucleotide sequence: TGTGCCAGCTCAGTCGGGACAGAGGCCTACGAGCAGTACTTC.

The chain uses TRBV6-1 and TRBJ2-3, with TRBD2 as a possible D gene (6 bases). The CDR3 runs to 16 residues. V was shortened by 2 bases and J by 2 bases, with 14 bases between the two germline ends. CDR1 is MNHNS, CDR2 SASEGT, per germline. In DNA form, the CDR3 reads TGTGCCAGCAGTGAATACAGGACTACCACCACAGATACGCAGTATTTT. Protein sequence: CASSEYRTTTTDTQYF.

The chain carries TRBV11-2 and TRBJ2-3; D remains unclear. The CDR3 contains 13 residues. V lost 0 bases to trimming and J lost 4 bases, with 5 bases between them. Germline assignment: CDR1 SGHAT and CDR2 FQNNGV. The CDR3 sequence: CASSLDRSDTQYF. CDR3 sequence (DNA): TGTGCCAGCAGCTTAGATCGTTCAGATACGCAGTATTTT.

This chain uses TRBV11-2 with TRBJ1-2; 8 bases fit TRBD1. The CDR3 contains 15 residues. Trimming removed 6 bases from V and 6 bases from J; junction bases left unmatched: 12. The germline V gene encodes CDR1 SGHAT and CDR2 FQNNGV. CDR3 protein: CASSSNRGIWDGYTF. The CDR3, as DNA: TGTGCCAGCAGTTCCAACAGGGGGATTTGGGATGGCTACACCTTC.

A single count supports this clone. The chain combines TRBV28 with TRBJ2-7; maybe TRBD1 (5 bases). The ends were cut back, 5 bases at V and 2 bases at J, with 13 bases in the middle. The CDR3 contains 14 residues. From germline, CDR1 is MDHEN and CDR2 SYDVKM. The CDR3 spells CASSIPGKAYEQYF. CDR3 bases: TGTGCCAGCAGTATTCCAGGGAAGGCCTACGAGCAGTACTTC. Filled out from reference TRBV28 and TRBJ2-7, the complete variable domain reads DVKVTQSSRYLVKRTGEKVFLECVQDMDHENMFWYRQDPGLGLRLIYFSYDVKMKEKGDIPEGYSVSREKKERFSLILESASTNQTSMYLCASSIPGKAYEQYFGPGTRLTVT.

This chain connects TRBV2 to TRBJ2-1; 7 bases agree with TRBD1. This CDR3 region has 14 residues. V was pared by 2 bases and J by 7 bases, with 5 bases of the junction left unmatched. Germline values: CDR1 SNHLY, CDR2 FYNNEI. DNA of the CDR3: TGTGCCAGCAGTGAAAGGGTGACAGGGAATGAGCAGTTCTTC. Protein sequence: CASSERVTGNEQFF.

This rearrangement joins TRBV11-2 to TRBJ2-7, with 7 bases identical to TRBD1. Trimming at V came to 5 bases and at J to 6 bases, leaving 10 bases not matched to a gene. CDR3 length: 14 residues. Germline CDR1 reads SGHAT; CDR2 reads FQNNGV. The CDR3 bases are TGTGCCAGCAGCATATCCGGGACAGATGGCGAGCAGTACTTC. Translation: CASSISGTDGEQYF.

The CDR3 is CASSLSPLSTDTQYF. CDR3 bases: TGTGCCAGCAGCTTATCCCCCCTTAGCACAGATACGCAGTATTTT. The genes are TRBV7-6 and TRBJ2-3; D not resolved. The germline V and J ends were trimmed by 2 bases and 0 bases, with 9 bases remaining between them. The germline gives CDR1 SGHVS, CDR2 FNYEAQ. The CDR3 has 15 residues.

The chain has TRBV10-2 and TRBJ2-1; 8 bases map to TRBD2. This CDR3 has 13 residues. V was clipped by 8 bases and J by 0 bases; unmatched bases: 0. Germline lookup yields CDR1 WSHSY and CDR2 SAAADI. CDR3: CASGTSSYNEQFF. CDR3 nucleotide sequence: TGCGCCAGCGGGACTAGCTCCTACAATGAGCAGTTCTTC.

The V and J genes are TRBV19 and TRBJ1-5, with 9 bases matching TRBD1. The CDR3 totals 17 residues. The germline gives CDR1 LNHDA, CDR2 SQIVND (reference sequence). The ends lost 3 bases at V and 0 bases at J; junction bases unmatched: 6. CDR3 in amino acids: CASSIGTGFPSNQPQHF. CDR3 nucleotides: TGTGCCAGTAGTATCGGGACAGGGTTCCCTAGCAATCAGCCCCAGCATTTT.

CDR3 DNA: TGTGCCAGCAGCTCTCGGGACAGGGCCGACGAGCAGTACTTC. This translates into CASSSRDRADEQYF. The rearrangement links TRBV7-9 to TRBJ2-7, with 9 bases that match TRBD1. Trimming cost V 4 bases and J 5 bases; bases outside gene matches: 6. The CDR3 is 14 residues long. The germline V gene has CDR1 SEHNR and CDR2 FQNEAQ (reference sequence). The variable domain in full, completed from reference TRBV7-9 and TRBJ2-7, reads DTGVSQNPRHKITKRGQNVTFRCDPISEHNRLYWYRQTLGQGPEFLTYFQNEAQLEKSRLLSDRFSAERPKGSFSTLEIQRTEQGDSAMYLCASSSRDRADEQYFGPGTRLTVT.

This clone appeared once. This sequence joins TRBV6-2 or TRBV6-3 and TRBJ1-2; 8 bases match TRBD1. The CDR3 spans 15 residues. From germline, CDR1 is MNHEY and CDR2 SVGEGT. The V and J ends lost 5 bases and 2 bases, in that order; junction bases with no gene match: 7. In nucleotides, the CDR3 is TGTGCCAGCAGTGGGACAGGTTCCTTCAACTATGGCTACACCTTC. Protein: CASSGTGSFNYGYTF.

The sample holds one count of this clone. V gene TRBV24-1 combines with J gene TRBJ2-3; TRBD2 matches at 14 bases. Germline V CDR1 and CDR2: KGHDR, SFDVKD. V gave up 4 bases and J gave up 3 bases; unmatched junction bases: 5. This CDR3 has 17 residues. The CDR3 region is CATSEGGLAGVTDTQYF. In nucleotides, the CDR3 is TGTGCCACCAGTGAGGGGGGACTAGCGGGAGTTACAGATACGCAGTATTTT.

The chain couples TRBV6-5 to TRBJ1-4; D is unclear. CDR3 size: 15 residues. Trimming removed 6 bases at V and 0 bases at J, with 11 bases between. Germline CDR1 is MNHEY and CDR2 is SVGAGI. This chain's CDR3 is CASRPSATTNEKLFF. Here the CDR3 DNA reads TGTGCCAGCAGACCATCCGCGACAACTAATGAAAAACTGTTTTTT.

The chain carries TRBV28 and TRBJ1-5; 10 nucleotides match TRBD1. Germline values: CDR1 MDHEN, CDR2 SYDVKM. This CDR3 is built from 14 residues. Unmatched junction bases numbered 12, after V lost 7 bases and J lost 12 bases. The CDR3 spells CASTKPGQGNFQHF. CDR3 bases: TGTGCCAGCACTAAACCGGGACAGGGGAATTTCCAGCATTTT.

The chain joins TRBV3-1 (or the pseudogene TRBV3-2) to TRBJ2-7; D might be TRBD1 (6 bases). V lost 6 bases and J 4 bases, leaving 13 bases between the germline ends. From germline, CDR1 is LGHDT and CDR2 YNNKEL (reference sequence). This CDR3 comprises 13 residues. This chain's CDR3 is CASSYGQSYEQYF. The CDR3 DNA reads as TGTGCCAGCAGTTATGGACAGAGTTACGAGCAGTACTTC.

The chain uses TRBV28 and TRBJ1-1, with D possibly TRBD1 on 5 matching bases. The V end was cut by 6 bases, the J end by 1 base, with 15 bases between. The CDR3 has 15 amino acids. Germline-derived CDR1 and CDR2 are MDHEN and SYDVKM. The CDR3 DNA sequence: TGTGCCAGCAGCATAGGGTGGGGCGGGAACACTGAAGCTTTCTTT. Translation gives CASSIGWGGNTEAFF.

This clone has a single count. The rearrangement uses TRBV3-1 (or the pseudogene TRBV3-2) and TRBJ2-3; 13 bases align to TRBD2. The germline gives CDR1 LGHDT, CDR2 YNNKEL (reference sequence). This CDR3 contains 18 residues. The V and J ends lost 4 bases and 1 base, in that order; junction bases with no gene match: 8. CDR3 in amino acids: CASSRWTSGSAGTDTQYF. CDR3 nucleotide sequence: TGTGCCAGCAGCCGATGGACTAGCGGGAGTGCGGGCACAGATACGCAGTATTTT.

This rearrangement joins TRBV19 to TRBJ1-6; D may be TRBD1 (5 bases). The CDR3 loop spans 13 amino acids. The V gene's germline CDR1 is LNHDA and CDR2 SQIVND (reference sequence). V shed 5 bases and J shed 7 bases, with 9 bases lying between them. CDR3 in amino acids: CASSAGQNSPLHF. The CDR3 DNA follows: TGTGCCAGTAGTGCCGGACAAAATTCACCCCTCCACTTT.

This chain joins TRBV18 and TRBJ1-2; 8 bases align to TRBD1. The V gene end was trimmed by 5 bases and the J gene end by 7 bases; junction bases not matched to a gene: 9. CDR1 KGHSH and CDR2 LQKENI come from the germline V gene. The CDR3 contains 14 residues. CDR3 amino acids: CASSWGQDPSGYTF. The CDR3 bases are TGTGCCAGCTCATGGGGACAGGATCCCTCTGGCTACACCTTC.

This clone was counted a single time. This chain uses TRBV10-3 with TRBJ1-5, with a possible D match to TRBD1 (6 bases). CDR3 length: 18 residues. Trimming stripped 3 bases from V and 1 base from J, with 19 bases between. The germline CDR1 and CDR2 sequences are ENHRY and SYGVKD. CDR3 coding DNA: TGTGCCATCAGTGACCGCGCAGGGGTCCCCTTGAGCAATCAGCCCCAGCATTTT. This gives the protein CAISDRAGVPLSNQPQHF.

The gene calls are TRBV28 and TRBJ1-2, with no clear D. This CDR3 comprises 14 residues. Germline V gene lookup returns CDR1 MDHEN and CDR2 SYDVKM. The V end lost 6 bases, the J end lost 4 bases, and 15 bases lay between the germline ends. Here the CDR3 DNA reads TGTGCCAGCAGCACGAGGTCTCCCGCCTATGGCTACACCTTC. Translating it yields CASSTRSPAYGYTF.

V usage is TRBV6-5 and J usage is TRBJ1-3; possible D gene TRBD1, 6 bases. Germline V gene lookup returns CDR1 MNHEY and CDR2 SVGAGI. This CDR3 has 13 amino acids. V lost 10 bases, J lost 1 base, and 11 bases lay in between. CDR3 in DNA: TGTGCCACTCTAGGGGGATCTGGAAACACCATATATTTT. Its translation: CATLGGSGNTIYF.

The gene calls are TRBV5-4 and TRBJ2-1, with TRBD1 matching 9 bases. V lost 5 bases, J lost 7 bases, and 4 bases stayed unmatched. The CDR3 contains 13 residues. Germline V gene lookup returns CDR1 SGHNT and CDR2 YYREEE (reference sequence). CDR3 sequence: CASRGQGNNEQFF. CDR3 bases: TGTGCCAGCAGAGGACAGGGGAATAATGAGCAGTTCTTC.

CDR3 nucleotide sequence: TGCGCCAGCAGCTTTGGGGGACAGGGGCACTATGGCTACACCTTC. This gives the protein CASSFGGQGHYGYTF. The chain carries TRBV5-1 and TRBJ1-2; TRBD1 matches 10 bases. Germline CDR1 and CDR2: SGHRS and YFSETQ. J was trimmed by 3 bases and V by 2 bases; bases with no gene match: 4. This CDR3 comprises 15 residues. Using reference TRBV5-1 and TRBJ1-2 for the parts outside the CDR3, the full variable domain is KAGVTQTPRYLIKTRGQQVTLSCSPISGHRSVSWYQQTPGQGLQFLFEYFSETQRNKGNFPGRFSGRQFSNSRSEMNVSTLELGDSALYLCASSFGGQGHYGYTFGSGTRLTVV.

The J gene is TRBJ1-5, the V gene TRBV19, with D possibly matching TRBD1 (5 bases). V was cut by 5 bases and J by 5 bases, with 16 bases left in between. The germline V gene has CDR1 LNHDA and CDR2 SQIVND (reference sequence). The CDR3 spans 15 residues. CDR3 DNA sequence: TGTGCCAGTAGTGGGGGGGGGACCGTTCATCAGCCCCAGCATTTT. Protein sequence: CASSGGGTVHQPQHF.